This entry lists 25 T cell receptor beta chains sequenced from one sample in a study of T cell changes during pregnancy in multiple sclerosis. Assay used: immunoSEQ multiplex PCR; TCRdb lists only in-frame clones, some missing. The sample has approximately 46,000 clones, 85% to 90% seen once. The sequences come from CD8+ T cells from peripheral blood mononuclear cells, collected in the second trimester of pregnancy. The receptor source for this set is a female donor with multiple sclerosis, enrolled in a pregnancy study.

J is TRBJ2-7 and V is TRBV13, with 8 bases aligning to TRBD1. V trimming: 5 bases; J trimming: 2 bases; junction bases outside the gene matches: 5. The CDR3 is 14 residues long. Germline-derived CDR1 and CDR2 are PRHDT and FYEKMQ (reference sequence). Written as DNA, the CDR3 is TGTGCCAGCAGCGCCTTACAGGGGGCCTACGAGCAGTACTTC. Its translation is CASSALQGAYEQYF.

The chain couples TRBV27 to TRBJ2-7; 8 nucleotides line up with TRBD1. Germline V lookup: CDR1 MNHEY, CDR2 SMNVEV (reference sequence). V was clipped by 5 bases and J by 7 bases; unmatched bases: 10. The CDR3 has 14 residues. In nucleotides, the CDR3 is TGTGCCAGCAGTACCCGGACAGGGTATGGGGAGCAGTACTTC. It is translated as CASSTRTGYGEQYF.

The J gene is TRBJ2-3, the V gene TRBV13; tentatively, D is TRBD2 (7 bases). Looked up from germline, CDR1 is PRHDT and CDR2 is FYEKMQ (reference sequence). The germline V and J ends were trimmed by 0 bases and 3 bases, with 13 bases remaining between them. The CDR3 loop spans 16 amino acids. Here the CDR3 DNA reads TGTGCCAGCAGCTTAGGAGGGGGGGGGACGACAGATACGCAGTATTTT. Translated: CASSLGGGGTTDTQYF. The full variable domain, in which reference TRBV13 and TRBJ2-3 provide the parts outside the CDR3, is AAGVIQSPRHLIKEKRETATLKCYPIPRHDTVYWYQQGPGQDPQFLISFYEKMQSDKGSIPDRFSAQQFSDYHSELNMSSLELGDSALYFCASSLGGGGTTDTQYFGPGTRLTVL.

The chain couples TRBV19 to TRBJ2-1, with D perhaps TRBD2 (6 bases). This CDR3 has 14 amino acids. The V end was cut by 1 base, the J end by 4 bases, with 8 bases between. CDR1 and CDR2 (germline): LNHDA, SQIVND (reference sequence). In DNA form, the CDR3 reads TGTGCCAGTAGTATAGGAGGACTATACAATGAGCAGTTCTTC. Translated: CASSIGGLYNEQFF. Drawing the rest from reference TRBV19 and TRBJ2-1, the complete variable domain is DGGITQSPKYLFRKEGQNVTLSCEQNLNHDAMYWYRQDPGQGLRLIYYSQIVNDFQKGDIAEGYSVSREKKESFPLTVTSAQKNPTAFYLCASSIGGLYNEQFFGPGTRLTVL.

The chain has TRBV29-1 and TRBJ2-7; D is undetermined. The length of the CDR3 is 13 residues. CDR1 and CDR2 (germline): SQVTM, ANQGSEA. V gave up 5 bases and J gave up 0 bases, with 11 bases separating them. The CDR3 region has the DNA TGCAGCGTTCAGACCCAGGACTCCTACGAGCAGTACTTC. This translates into CSVQTQDSYEQYF.

The V call is TRBV6-5, the J call TRBJ2-3, with D possibly being TRBD2 (6 bases). CDR1 is MNHEY, CDR2 SVGAGI, per germline. This CDR3 spans 16 amino acids. Trimming took 0 bases from V and 1 from J, leaving 11 bases between them. Here the CDR3 DNA reads TGTGCCAGCAGTTACTCGATCCCGGGGGGCACAGATACGCAGTATTTT. Amino acid sequence: CASSYSIPGGTDTQYF.

The J gene is TRBJ2-6, the V gene TRBV6-1, with a tentative D call TRBD1 (6 bases). V lost 4 bases and J lost 4, with 20 bases in between. From germline, CDR1 is MNHNS and CDR2 SASEGT. The CDR3 totals 18 residues. The CDR3 protein is CASSAQGRGYLGANVLTF. The CDR3 region has the DNA TGTGCCAGCAGTGCACAGGGAAGGGGTTATTTGGGGGCCAACGTCCTGACTTTC.

J is TRBJ2-5 and V is TRBV6-6; 9 bases align to TRBD1. CDR1 MNHNY and CDR2 SVGAGI come from the germline V gene (reference sequence). V lost 5 bases, J lost 5 bases, and 9 bases stayed unmatched. The CDR3 loop spans 15 amino acids. The CDR3 bases are TGTGCCAGCAGTCATACAGGGGGCGCCTCCGAGACCCAGTACTTC. Amino acid sequence: CASSHTGGASETQYF.

This chain connects TRBV27 to TRBJ1-1; 8 bases are a match to TRBD1. V trimming: 6 bases; J trimming: 6 bases; junction bases outside the gene matches: 18. Germline CDR1 MNHEY, CDR2 SMNVEV (reference sequence). This CDR3 has 17 residues. CDR3 DNA: TGTGCCAGCAGCTCCCTGGGACAGGTCCTACCTGCCGCTGAAGCTTTCTTT. It codes for CASSSLGQVLPAAEAFF.

This chain joins TRBV25-1 and TRBJ1-6; maybe TRBD1 (6 bases). CDR1 and CDR2 from the germline V gene are MGHDK and SYGVNS. Between the trimmed V and J ends, which lost 8 bases and 4 bases, there was a span of 18 bases. The CDR3 covers 16 residues. The CDR3 region has the DNA TGTGCCAGCGGGATAACAGGGTCTTCTTATAATTCACCCCTCCACTTT. This codes for CASGITGSSYNSPLHF.

The genes are TRBV15 and TRBJ1-1; 8 bases align to TRBD1. Losses at the gene ends were 5 bases for V and 5 bases for J; bases not matched to a gene: 4. CDR3 length equals 13 residues. The germline CDR1 and CDR2 sequences are LNHNV and YYDKDF (reference sequence). CDR3 loop: CATSGGQGTEAFF. CDR3 DNA: TGTGCCACCAGCGGAGGACAGGGTACTGAAGCTTTCTTT.

The chain recombines TRBV7-6 with TRBJ2-7, with D possibly matching TRBD1 (5 bases). CDR1 and CDR2 from the germline V gene are SGHVS and FNYEAQ. The CDR3 runs 11 residues. CDR3 DNA sequence: TGTGCTTCTGGGGCTTCCTACGAGCAGTACTTC. This translates into CASGASYEQYF.

This clone was counted a single time. The chain joins TRBV27 to TRBJ2-3; weak D call: TRBD2 (6 bases). The CDR3 totals 16 residues. The germline gives CDR1 MNHEY, CDR2 SMNVEV (reference sequence). V was cut by 4 bases and J by 5 bases, with 19 bases left in between. The CDR3 bases are TGTGCCAGCAGTTCGAGGCGGGACGGGCCTAAAGATACGCAGTATTTT. Protein sequence: CASSSRRDGPKDTQYF.

In its sample, this clone was seen a few times. The rearrangement joins TRBV27 to TRBJ1-2; 9 bases agree with TRBD1. The junction had 7 bases not matched to a gene; V was cut back by 6 bases and J by 2 bases. The V gene's germline CDR1 is MNHEY and CDR2 SMNVEV (reference sequence). The CDR3 is 15 residues long. The CDR3 loop reads CASRFVGQGNYGYTF. The CDR3 DNA is TGTGCCAGCAGATTCGTGGGACAGGGAAACTATGGCTACACCTTC.

A single count supports this clone. The chain has TRBV6-1 and TRBJ2-7; tentatively, D is TRBD1 (5 bases). This CDR3 is built from 14 residues. Germline-derived CDR1 and CDR2 are MNHNS and SASEGT. V gave up 11 bases and J gave up 0 bases, with 17 bases separating them. The CDR3 region has the DNA TGTGCCGTCTCTAGGGGCCTCTACTCCTACGAGCAGTACTTC. This gives the protein CAVSRGLYSYEQYF.

J is TRBJ2-7 and V is TRBV2, with 9 positions matching TRBD2. Germline CDR1 reads SNHLY; CDR2 reads FYNNEI. The junction had 7 bases not matched to a gene; V was cut back by 11 bases and J by 2 bases. CDR3 length equals 13 residues. DNA of the CDR3: TGTGCCGGCCGGACTAGCGATGCCTACGAGCAGTACTTC. This gives the protein CAGRTSDAYEQYF.

This rearrangement joins TRBV5-6 to TRBJ1-4, with a possible D match to TRBD1 (6 bases). The CDR3 has 14 amino acids. The V gene lost 2 bases and the J gene lost 7 bases, with 12 bases spanning the gap. Germline values: CDR1 SGHDT, CDR2 YYEEEE. CDR3 in amino acids: CASSFGGEVEKLFF. Here the CDR3 DNA reads TGTGCCAGCAGCTTTGGGGGCGAGGTTGAAAAACTGTTTTTT.

This clone occurred once. The rearrangement joins TRBV6-5 to TRBJ1-1, with TRBD1 matching over 7 bases. The CDR3 sequence is 14 residues long. Germline CDR1 MNHEY, CDR2 SVGAGI. After removal of 5 bases from V and 10 bases from J, the junction contained 13 bases not matched to a gene. The CDR3 region is CASSPNPDRQSAFF. CDR3 nucleotide sequence: TGTGCCAGCAGTCCCAACCCGGACAGGCAATCAGCTTTCTTT.

V gene TRBV19 combines with J gene TRBJ2-6; D may be TRBD2 (5 bases). The germline CDR1 and CDR2 sequences are LNHDA and SQIVND (reference sequence). This CDR3 spans 17 amino acids. V lost 3 bases to trimming and J lost 4 bases, with 16 bases between them. This CDR3 is CASSIELGSEGANVLTF. The DNA for the CDR3 is TGTGCCAGTAGTATTGAACTAGGTTCGGAGGGGGCCAACGTCCTGACTTTC. The full variable domain, rest sourced from reference TRBV19 and TRBJ2-6, is DGGITQSPKYLFRKEGQNVTLSCEQNLNHDAMYWYRQDPGQGLRLIYYSQIVNDFQKGDIAEGYSVSREKKESFPLTVTSAQKNPTAFYLCASSIELGSEGANVLTFGAGSRLTVL.

The chain links TRBV7-6 to TRBJ2-7, with 13 bases that match TRBD2. CDR3 length: 17 amino acids. V trimming: 4 bases; J trimming: 4 bases; junction bases outside the gene matches: 10. Germline-derived CDR1 and CDR2 are SGHVS and FNYEAQ. The CDR3 spells CASSSLTSGRAQYEQYF. The CDR3 nucleotides read TGTGCCAGCAGCTCCCTCACTAGCGGGAGGGCCCAATACGAGCAGTACTTC. The full variable domain, rest sourced from reference TRBV7-6 and TRBJ2-7, is GAGVSQSPRYKVTKRGQDVALRCDPISGHVSLYWYRQALGQGPEFLTYFNYEAQQDKSGLPNDRFSAERPEGSISTLTIQRTEQRDSAMYRCASSSLTSGRAQYEQYFGPGTRLTVT.

V and J are TRBV29-1 and TRBJ2-1; TRBD2 agrees at 12 bases. V gave up 2 bases and J gave up 8 bases; unmatched junction bases: 10. The V gene's germline CDR1 is SQVTM and CDR2 ANQGSEA. The CDR3 length is 16 residues. The CDR3 coding sequence is TGCAGCGTTGAATCCCTAGCGGGGGGGCCGTGGGATGAGCAGTTCTTC. Translating it yields CSVESLAGGPWDEQFF.

The chain couples TRBV7-9 to TRBJ2-1; TRBD1 matches at 12 bases. CDR3 size: 15 residues. Germline-derived CDR1 and CDR2 are SEHNR and FQNEAQ (reference sequence). The V segment lost 4 bases and the J segment 7 bases; nucleotides outside the gene matches: 5. CDR3 amino acids: CASSWGTGGLNEQFF. In DNA form, the CDR3 reads TGTGCCAGCAGCTGGGGGACAGGGGGCCTGAATGAGCAGTTCTTC.

This rearrangement joins TRBV6-5 to TRBJ2-2; 14 bases are shared with TRBD2. The germline CDR1 and CDR2 sequences are MNHEY and SVGAGI. This CDR3 spans 16 amino acids. V trimming: 1 base; J trimming: 5 bases; junction bases outside the gene matches: 0. CDR3 DNA: TGTGCCAGCAGTTACTGGACTAGCGGGGGGACCGGGGAGCTGTTTTTT. Its translation is CASSYWTSGGTGELFF.

V usage is TRBV5-6 and J usage is TRBJ1-2; 10 nucleotides line up with TRBD1. This CDR3 has 15 residues. In germline, CDR1 is SGHDT, CDR2 YYEEEE. Trimming at V came to 2 bases and at J to 1 base, leaving 2 bases not matched to a gene. Written as DNA, the CDR3 is TGTGCCAGCAGCTTAGGGACAGGGGTTAACTATGGCTACACCTTC. Translation: CASSLGTGVNYGYTF.

J is TRBJ1-6 and V is TRBV19; TRBD1 matches at 7 bases. The CDR3 covers 21 residues. Germline V gene lookup returns CDR1 LNHDA and CDR2 SQIVND (reference sequence). Trimming at V came to 5 bases and at J to 0 bases, leaving 19 bases not matched to a gene. CDR3 nucleotide sequence: TGTGCCAGTAGTCCTTCGACCGGCAGGGGGATATCGAGCTCCTATAATTCACCCCTCCACTTT. It yields the protein CASSPSTGRGISSSYNSPLHF. The variable domain in full, with the rest retrieved from reference TRBV19 and TRBJ1-6, is DGGITQSPKYLFRKEGQNVTLSCEQNLNHDAMYWYRQDPGQGLRLIYYSQIVNDFQKGDIAEGYSVSREKKESFPLTVTSAQKNPTAFYLCASSPSTGRGISSSYNSPLHFGNGTRLTVT.